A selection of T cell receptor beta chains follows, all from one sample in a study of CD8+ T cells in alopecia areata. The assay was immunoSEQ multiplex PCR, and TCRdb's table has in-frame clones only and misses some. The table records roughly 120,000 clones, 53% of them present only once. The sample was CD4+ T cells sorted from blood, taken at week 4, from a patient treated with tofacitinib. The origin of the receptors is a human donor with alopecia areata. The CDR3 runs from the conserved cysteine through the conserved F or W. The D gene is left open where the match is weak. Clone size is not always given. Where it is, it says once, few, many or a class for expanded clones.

CDR3 protein: CARFGNTIYF; CDR3 DNA: TGTGCCCGTTTCGGAAACACCATATATTTT; J gene: TRBJ1-3; D gene: .; V gene: TRBV10-3; clone size: .
CDR3 protein: CASSPVGSGGQPQHF; CDR3 DNA: TGTGCCAGCAGTCCCGTGGGAAGTGGTGGTCAGCCCCAGCATTTT; J gene: TRBJ1-5; D gene: .; V gene: TRBV27; clone size: .
CDR3 protein: CASREGAAQETQYF; CDR3 DNA: TGTGCCAGCAGGGAGGGGGCCGCTCAAGAGACCCAGTACTTC; J gene: TRBJ2-5; D gene: .; V gene: TRBV7-8; clone size: few
CDR3 protein: CAWSGTGGSQPQHF; CDR3 DNA: TGTGCCTGGAGTGGGACAGGGGGTAGTCAGCCCCAGCATTTT; J gene: TRBJ1-5; D gene: TRBD1; V gene: TRBV30; clone size: .
CDR3 protein: CASSLENTGELFF; CDR3 DNA: TGTGCCAGCAGCTTAGAGAACACCGGGGAGCTGTTTTTT; J gene: TRBJ2-2; D gene: .; V gene: TRBV7-9; clone size: .
CDR3 protein: CASSSAWTSGIQNIQYF; CDR3 DNA: TGTGCCAGCAGCTCGGCCTGGACTAGCGGGATTCAGAACATTCAGTACTTC; J gene: TRBJ2-4; D gene: TRBD2; V gene: TRBV7-9; clone size: few
CDR3 protein: CATSRDQAQMGTQYF; CDR3 DNA: TGTGCCACCAGCAGAGATCAAGCCCAGATGGGGACCCAGTACTTC; J gene: TRBJ2-5; D gene: .; V gene: TRBV15; clone size: .
CDR3 protein: CASRMLQGAFHEQYF; CDR3 DNA: TGTGCCAGCAGGATGTTACAGGGGGCATTCCACGAGCAGTACTTC; J gene: TRBJ2-7; D gene: TRBD1; V gene: TRBV6-1; clone size: few
CDR3 protein: CASSLTGNQPQHF; CDR3 DNA: TGTGCCAGCAGCCTGACAGGGAATCAGCCCCAGCATTTT; J gene: TRBJ1-5; D gene: TRBD1; V gene: TRBV7-9; clone size: few
CDR3 protein: CASSEAGSGNTEAFF; CDR3 DNA: TGTGCCAGCAGTGAAGCGGGGTCTGGGAACACTGAAGCTTTCTTT; J gene: TRBJ1-1; D gene: .; V gene: TRBV6-1; clone size: .
CDR3 protein: CASSPLARHYNEQFF; CDR3 DNA: TGTGCCAGCAGTCCCCTAGCGAGACATTACAATGAGCAGTTCTTC; J gene: TRBJ2-1; D gene: .; V gene: TRBV28; clone size: few
CDR3 protein: CASSGANVLTF; CDR3 DNA: TGTGCCAGCTCTGGGGCCAACGTCCTGACTTTC; J gene: TRBJ2-6; D gene: .; V gene: TRBV2; clone size: .
CDR3 protein: CASSRDRGSEAFF; CDR3 DNA: TGTGCCAGCAGCCGGGACAGGGGATCTGAAGCTTTCTTT; J gene: TRBJ1-1; D gene: TRBD1; V gene: TRBV6-5; clone size: few
CDR3 protein: CAWRTGGNSPLHF; CDR3 DNA: TGTGCCTGGAGAACAGGGGGAAATTCACCCCTCCACTTT; J gene: TRBJ1-6; D gene: TRBD1; V gene: TRBV30; clone size: .
CDR3 protein: CASSYGVEQYF; CDR3 DNA: TGTGCCAGCAGTTACGGGGTCGAGCAGTACTTC; J gene: TRBJ2-7; D gene: .; V gene: TRBV6-6; clone size: few
CDR3 protein: CASSEPPGQGADEQYF; CDR3 DNA: TGTGCCAGCAGTGAACCACCGGGACAGGGGGCAGACGAGCAGTACTTC; J gene: TRBJ2-7; D gene: TRBD1; V gene: TRBV6-1; clone size: .
CDR3 protein: CASSLAGAQAFF; CDR3 DNA: TGCGCCAGCAGCTTGGCCGGGGCTCAGGCTTTCTTT; J gene: TRBJ1-1; D gene: .; V gene: TRBV5-1; clone size: .
CDR3 protein: CASSEVGFWGSDYGYTF; CDR3 DNA: TGTGCCAGCAGTGAAGTGGGCTTTTGGGGGAGCGACTATGGCTACACCTTC; J gene: TRBJ1-2; D gene: .; V gene: TRBV6-1; clone size: .
CDR3 protein: CASSYMVAGESEQFF; CDR3 DNA: TGTGCCAGCAGTTACATGGTAGCGGGAGAGAGTGAGCAGTTCTTC; J gene: TRBJ2-1; D gene: TRBD2; V gene: TRBV6-5; clone size: once
CDR3 protein: CASRANEKLFF; CDR3 DNA: TGTGCCAGCAGAGCTAATGAAAAACTGTTTTTT; J gene: TRBJ1-4; D gene: .; V gene: TRBV6-5; clone size: .
CDR3 protein: CASSWSGGAFYEQFF; CDR3 DNA: TGTGCCAGCAGTTGGAGCGGGGGGGCCTTCTATGAGCAGTTCTTC; J gene: TRBJ2-1; D gene: TRBD2; V gene: TRBV27; clone size: .
CDR3 protein: CAWSVLDTQYF; CDR3 DNA: TGTGCCTGGAGTGTTCTTGATACGCAGTATTTT; J gene: TRBJ2-3; D gene: .; V gene: TRBV30; clone size: .
CDR3 protein: CSAGPPETQYF; CDR3 DNA: TGCAGCGCCGGGCCCCCAGAGACCCAGTACTTC; J gene: TRBJ2-5; D gene: .; V gene: TRBV29-1; clone size: .
CDR3 protein: CSAVQAPHQPQHF; CDR3 DNA: TGCAGCGCAGTACAGGCGCCTCATCAGCCCCAGCATTTT; J gene: TRBJ1-5; D gene: .; V gene: TRBV29-1; clone size: .
CDR3 protein: CASSLSRSYNEQFF; CDR3 DNA: TGTGCCAGCAGCTTATCTCGATCCTACAATGAGCAGTTCTTC; J gene: TRBJ2-1; D gene: .; V gene: TRBV7-9; clone size: few
CDR3 protein: CASSYGTTSTDTQYF; CDR3 DNA: TGTGCCAGCAGTTATGGGACTACTAGCACAGATACGCAGTATTTT; J gene: TRBJ2-3; D gene: TRBD2; V gene: TRBV28; clone size: .
CDR3 protein: CASSQRQGWTEAFF; CDR3 DNA: TGCGCCAGCAGCCAACGACAGGGATGGACTGAAGCTTTCTTT; J gene: TRBJ1-1; D gene: TRBD1; V gene: TRBV4-1; clone size: .
CDR3 protein: CSVAPGHGANVLTF; CDR3 DNA: TGCAGCGTTGCCCCCGGGCATGGGGCCAACGTCCTGACTTTC; J gene: TRBJ2-6; D gene: .; V gene: TRBV29-1; clone size: .
CDR3 protein: CASSIRGSLGEQFF; CDR3 DNA: TGTGCCAGCAGTATACGAGGGAGCTTGGGTGAGCAGTTCTTC; J gene: TRBJ2-1; D gene: .; V gene: TRBV6-4; clone size: .
CDR3 protein: CASSWGRYEQYF; CDR3 DNA: TGTGCCAGCAGTTGGGGGCGGTACGAGCAGTACTTC; J gene: TRBJ2-7; D gene: .; V gene: TRBV28; clone size: .
CDR3 protein: CAWSLSYEQYF; CDR3 DNA: TGTGCCTGGAGTCTCAGTTACGAGCAGTACTTC; J gene: TRBJ2-7; D gene: .; V gene: TRBV30; clone size: .
CDR3 protein: CASSQFYQETQYF; CDR3 DNA: TGTGCCAGCAGCCAGTTTTACCAAGAGACCCAGTACTTC; J gene: TRBJ2-5; D gene: .; V gene: TRBV14; clone size: .
CDR3 protein: CASSLTQGDEQFF; CDR3 DNA: TGTGCCAGCAGCCTGACCCAGGGGGATGAGCAGTTCTTC; J gene: TRBJ2-1; D gene: TRBD1; V gene: TRBV7-9; clone size: .
CDR3 protein: CASSERGTSGDTQYF; CDR3 DNA: TGTGCCAGCAGTGAAAGGGGGACTAGTGGAGATACGCAGTATTTT; J gene: TRBJ2-3; D gene: TRBD2; V gene: TRBV2; clone size: .
CDR3 protein: CASSQDLGLRTQYF; CDR3 DNA: TGCGCCAGCAGCCAAGATCTAGGTCTTCGTACGCAGTATTTT; J gene: TRBJ2-3; D gene: .; V gene: TRBV4-1; clone size: .
CDR3 protein: CASSVDRERGELFF; CDR3 DNA: TGTGCCAGCAGCGTAGACAGGGAACGCGGGGAGCTGTTTTTT; J gene: TRBJ2-2; D gene: .; V gene: TRBV9; clone size: .
CDR3 protein: CASRGRGTDTQYF; CDR3 DNA: TGTGCCAGCAGGGGACGGGGCACAGATACGCAGTATTTT; J gene: TRBJ2-3; D gene: .; V gene: TRBV2; clone size: many
CDR3 protein: CAWSVDTGELFF; CDR3 DNA: TGTGCCTGGAGTGTGGACACCGGGGAGCTGTTTTTT; J gene: TRBJ2-2; D gene: .; V gene: TRBV30; clone size: few
CDR3 protein: CAWSVLGTSTDTQYF; CDR3 DNA: TGTGCCTGGAGTGTACTGGGGACTAGCACAGATACGCAGTATTTT; J gene: TRBJ2-3; D gene: .; V gene: TRBV30; clone size: .
CDR3 protein: CSVEASGGLYGLYGYTF; CDR3 DNA: TGCAGCGTTGAAGCCTCGGGGGGGCTGTATGGGCTCTATGGCTACACCTTC; J gene: TRBJ1-2; D gene: .; V gene: TRBV29-1; clone size: few
CDR3 protein: CASSSGGVDIQYF; CDR3 DNA: TGCGCCAGCAGCTCGGGGGGCGTGGACATTCAGTACTTC; J gene: TRBJ2-4; D gene: .; V gene: TRBV5-1; clone size: .
CDR3 protein: CASGLAGGPLNEQFF; CDR3 DNA: TGTGCCAGCGGACTAGCGGGAGGGCCCCTCAATGAGCAGTTCTTC; J gene: TRBJ2-1; D gene: TRBD2; V gene: TRBV5-4; clone size: once
CDR3 protein: CASSLQGAASTDTQYF; CDR3 DNA: TGCGCCAGCAGCCTCCAGGGAGCTGCAAGCACAGATACGCAGTATTTT; J gene: TRBJ2-3; D gene: .; V gene: TRBV5-1; clone size: .
CDR3 protein: CASSGAEWGSEQYF; CDR3 DNA: TGTGCCAGCAGTGGGGCTGAGTGGGGTTCCGAGCAGTACTTC; J gene: TRBJ2-7; D gene: .; V gene: TRBV2; clone size: few
CDR3 protein: CASSRGTGSQPQHF; CDR3 DNA: TGTGCCAGCAGTAGGGGGACAGGGAGCCAGCCCCAGCATTTT; J gene: TRBJ1-5; D gene: TRBD1; V gene: TRBV6-5; clone size: .
CDR3 protein: CSVAGQGGDTQYF; CDR3 DNA: TGCAGCGTTGCGGGACAGGGCGGAGATACGCAGTATTTT; J gene: TRBJ2-3; D gene: TRBD1; V gene: TRBV29-1; clone size: .
CDR3 protein: CSVERGVSGNEQFF; CDR3 DNA: TGCAGCGTTGAAAGAGGCGTTAGCGGCAATGAGCAGTTCTTC; J gene: TRBJ2-1; D gene: .; V gene: TRBV29-1; clone size: few
CDR3 protein: CASSFSGQHSGNTIYF; CDR3 DNA: TGTGCCAGCAGCTTCAGCGGACAGCACTCTGGAAACACCATATATTTT; J gene: TRBJ1-3; D gene: .; V gene: TRBV7-9; clone size: few
CDR3 protein: CSVERGSSYNEQFF; CDR3 DNA: TGCAGCGTTGAGCGGGGATCCTCCTACAATGAGCAGTTCTTC; J gene: TRBJ2-1; D gene: .; V gene: TRBV29-1; clone size: .
CDR3 protein: CASSEGGRNEQFF; CDR3 DNA: TGTGCCAGCAGTGAAGGGGGGCGCAATGAGCAGTTCTTC; J gene: TRBJ2-1; D gene: .; V gene: TRBV6-1; clone size: .
CDR3 protein: CASSQGRDSPLHF; CDR3 DNA: TGTGCCAGCAGCCAAGGCCGGGATTCACCCCTCCACTTT; J gene: TRBJ1-6; D gene: .; V gene: TRBV4-2; clone size: .
CDR3 protein: CASSPGGNTEAFF; CDR3 DNA: TGTGCCAGCAGTCCAGGGGGGAACACTGAAGCTTTCTTT; J gene: TRBJ1-1; D gene: TRBD1; V gene: TRBV2; clone size: .
CDR3 protein: CAWSATRHNEQFF; CDR3 DNA: TGTGCCTGGAGTGCCACAAGACACAATGAGCAGTTCTTC; J gene: TRBJ2-1; D gene: .; V gene: TRBV30; clone size: .
CDR3 protein: CASSVAVATAKYF; CDR3 DNA: TGTGCCAGCAGCGTAGCTGTAGCCACCGCTAAGTACTTC; J gene: TRBJ2-7; D gene: .; V gene: TRBV9; clone size: .
CDR3 protein: CASSPSGSMRSYEQYF; CDR3 DNA: TGCGCCAGCAGCCCCAGTGGGTCTATGAGGTCCTACGAGCAGTACTTC; J gene: TRBJ2-7; D gene: .; V gene: TRBV5-1; clone size: .
CDR3 protein: CAWNRDRGAYTEAFF; CDR3 DNA: TGTGCCTGGAACCGGGACAGGGGGGCGTACACTGAAGCTTTCTTT; J gene: TRBJ1-1; D gene: TRBD1; V gene: TRBV30; clone size: .
CDR3 protein: CSVVKGSMNTEAFF; CDR3 DNA: TGCAGCGTTGTGAAGGGGTCTATGAACACTGAAGCTTTCTTT; J gene: TRBJ1-1; D gene: .; V gene: TRBV29-1; clone size: few
CDR3 protein: CASSGSQGRTGELFF; CDR3 DNA: TGTGCCAGCAGCGGATCTCAAGGGCGTACCGGGGAGCTGTTTTTT; J gene: TRBJ2-2; D gene: .; V gene: TRBV9; clone size: .
CDR3 protein: CSVEISGTNEQFF; CDR3 DNA: TGCAGCGTTGAAATTAGTGGGACCAATGAGCAGTTCTTC; J gene: TRBJ2-1; D gene: .; V gene: TRBV29-1; clone size: few
CDR3 protein: CSVADREAFF; CDR3 DNA: TGCAGCGTTGCGGACAGGGAAGCTTTCTTT; J gene: TRBJ1-1; D gene: TRBD1; V gene: TRBV29-1; clone size: .